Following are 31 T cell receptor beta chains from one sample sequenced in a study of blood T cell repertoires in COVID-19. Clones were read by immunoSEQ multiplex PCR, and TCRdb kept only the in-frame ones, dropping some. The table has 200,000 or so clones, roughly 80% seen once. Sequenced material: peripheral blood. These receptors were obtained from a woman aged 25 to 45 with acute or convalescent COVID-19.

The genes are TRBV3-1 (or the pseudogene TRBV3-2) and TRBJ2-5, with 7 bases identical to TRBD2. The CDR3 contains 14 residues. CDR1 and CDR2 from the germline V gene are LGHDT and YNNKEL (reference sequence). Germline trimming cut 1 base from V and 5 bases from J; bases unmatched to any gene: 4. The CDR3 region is CASSQASGIETQYF. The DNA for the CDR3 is TGTGCCAGCAGCCAAGCGAGCGGGATCGAGACCCAGTACTTC.

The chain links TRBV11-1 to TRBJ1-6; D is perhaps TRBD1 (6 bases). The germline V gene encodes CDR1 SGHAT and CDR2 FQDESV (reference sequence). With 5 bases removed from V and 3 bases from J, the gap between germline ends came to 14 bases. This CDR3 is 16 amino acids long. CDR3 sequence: CASSPRRGGYNSPLHF. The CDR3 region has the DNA TGTGCCAGCAGCCCGAGGAGAGGGGGCTATAATTCACCCCTCCACTTT.

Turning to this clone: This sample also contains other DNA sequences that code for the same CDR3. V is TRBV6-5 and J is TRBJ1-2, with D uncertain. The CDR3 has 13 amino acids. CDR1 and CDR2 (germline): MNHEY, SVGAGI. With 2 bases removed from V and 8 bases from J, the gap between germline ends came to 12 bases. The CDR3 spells CASSYLGGQGYTF. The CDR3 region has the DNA TGTGCCAGCAGTTACCTCGGAGGGCAGGGCTACACCTTC.

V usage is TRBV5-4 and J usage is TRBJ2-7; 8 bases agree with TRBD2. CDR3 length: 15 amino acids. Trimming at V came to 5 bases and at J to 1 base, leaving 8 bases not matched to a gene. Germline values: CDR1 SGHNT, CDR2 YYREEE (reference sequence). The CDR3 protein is CASRAGTSRSYEQYF. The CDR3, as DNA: TGTGCCAGCAGAGCCGGGACTAGTAGGTCCTACGAGCAGTACTTC.

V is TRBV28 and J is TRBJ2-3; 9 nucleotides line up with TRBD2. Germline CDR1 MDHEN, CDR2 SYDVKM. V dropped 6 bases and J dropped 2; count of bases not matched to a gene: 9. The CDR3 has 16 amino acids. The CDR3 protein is CASSHTVAGDTDTQYF. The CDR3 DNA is TGTGCCAGCAGCCACACGGTAGCGGGGGACACAGATACGCAGTATTTT.

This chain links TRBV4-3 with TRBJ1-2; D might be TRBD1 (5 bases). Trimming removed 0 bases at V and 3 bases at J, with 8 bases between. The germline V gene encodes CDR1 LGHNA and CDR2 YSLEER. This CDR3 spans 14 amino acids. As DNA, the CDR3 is TGCGCCAGCAGCCAAGACGGGGGATACTATGGCTACACCTTC. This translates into CASSQDGGYYGYTF.

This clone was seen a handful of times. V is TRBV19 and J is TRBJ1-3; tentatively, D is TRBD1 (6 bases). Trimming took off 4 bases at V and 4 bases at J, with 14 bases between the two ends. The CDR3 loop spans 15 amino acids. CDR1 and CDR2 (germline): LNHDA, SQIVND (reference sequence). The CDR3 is CASSTYRAGGNTIYF. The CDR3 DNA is TGTGCCAGTAGTACTTACAGGGCCGGAGGAAACACCATATATTTT.

The chain's CDR3 is CASSLETGRDTQYF. CDR3 DNA: TGTGCCAGCAGCTTAGAGACAGGCAGGGATACGCAGTATTTT. This rearrangement joins TRBV7-9 to TRBJ2-3, with D possibly matching TRBD1 (6 bases). The CDR3 is made up of 14 amino acids. Germline V gives CDR1 SEHNR, CDR2 FQNEAQ (reference sequence). Trimming cost V 1 base and J 6 bases, with 11 bases left between them.

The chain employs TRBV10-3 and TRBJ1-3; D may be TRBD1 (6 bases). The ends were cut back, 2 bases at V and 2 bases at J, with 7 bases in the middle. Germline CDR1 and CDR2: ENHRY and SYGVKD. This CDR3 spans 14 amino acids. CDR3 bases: TGTGCCATCAGTGAGACAGGGACTGGAAACACCATATATTTT. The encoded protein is CAISETGTGNTIYF.

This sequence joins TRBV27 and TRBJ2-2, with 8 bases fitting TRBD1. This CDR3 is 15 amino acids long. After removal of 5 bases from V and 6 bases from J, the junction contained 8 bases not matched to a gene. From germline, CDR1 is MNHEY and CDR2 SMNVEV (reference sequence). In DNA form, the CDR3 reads TGTGCCAGCAGTCCCGGACAGGGCGGGTCCGGGGAGCTGTTTTTT. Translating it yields CASSPGQGGSGELFF.

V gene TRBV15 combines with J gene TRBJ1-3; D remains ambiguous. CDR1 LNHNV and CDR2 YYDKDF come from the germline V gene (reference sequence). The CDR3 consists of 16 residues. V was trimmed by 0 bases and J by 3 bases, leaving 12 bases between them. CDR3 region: CATSRDFSLSGNTIYF. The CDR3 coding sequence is TGTGCCACCAGCAGAGATTTCTCACTAAGTGGAAACACCATATATTTT.

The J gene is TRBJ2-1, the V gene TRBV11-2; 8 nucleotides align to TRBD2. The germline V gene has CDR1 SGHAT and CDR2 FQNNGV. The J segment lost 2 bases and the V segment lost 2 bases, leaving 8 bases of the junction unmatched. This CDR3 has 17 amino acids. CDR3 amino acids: CASSLRVGLGAYNEQFF. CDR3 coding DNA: TGTGCCAGCAGCTTACGGGTGGGACTAGGGGCCTACAATGAGCAGTTCTTC.

The CDR3 is CASSPRTGLYEQYF. The CDR3 DNA sequence: TGTGCCAGCAGCCCGAGGACAGGGTTGTACGAGCAGTACTTC. The chain is built from TRBV7-8 and TRBJ2-7, with TRBD1 matching over 8 bases. Germline V lookup: CDR1 SGHVS, CDR2 FQNEAQ. J gave up 4 bases and V 5 bases, and 7 bases lay outside the gene matches. The CDR3 consists of 14 residues.

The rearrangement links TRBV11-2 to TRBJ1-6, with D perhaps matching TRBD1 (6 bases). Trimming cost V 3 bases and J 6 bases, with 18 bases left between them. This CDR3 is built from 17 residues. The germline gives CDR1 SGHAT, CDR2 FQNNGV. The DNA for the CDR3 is TGTGCCAGCAGCTTGTTAGTAGGGGGGGTAAGTAATTCACCCCTCCACTTT. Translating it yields CASSLLVGGVSNSPLHF.

The DNA of the CDR3 is TGTGCCAGCAGTTTCTTACTAGCGGCTAGCTACACAGATACGCAGTATTTT. This encodes CASSFLLAASYTDTQYF. The V gene is TRBV28, the J gene TRBJ2-3, with 8 nucleotides matching TRBD2. V lost 3 bases and J lost 2; bases outside the gene matches: 10. The CDR3 runs to 17 residues. CDR1 MDHEN and CDR2 SYDVKM come from the germline V gene.

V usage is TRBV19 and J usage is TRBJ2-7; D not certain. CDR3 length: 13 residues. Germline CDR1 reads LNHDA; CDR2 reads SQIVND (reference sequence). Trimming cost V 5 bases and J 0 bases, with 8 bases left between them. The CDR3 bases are TGTGCCAGTAGTTTGTCGAGCTCCTACGAGCAGTACTTC. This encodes CASSLSSSYEQYF.

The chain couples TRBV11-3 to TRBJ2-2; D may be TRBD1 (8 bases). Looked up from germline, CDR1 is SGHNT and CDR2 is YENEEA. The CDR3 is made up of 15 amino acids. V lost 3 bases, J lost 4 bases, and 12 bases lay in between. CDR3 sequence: CASSFNRGGTGELFF. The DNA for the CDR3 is TGTGCCAGCAGCTTCAACAGGGGGGGCACCGGGGAGCTGTTTTTT. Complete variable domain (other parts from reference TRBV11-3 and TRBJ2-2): EAGVVQSPRYKIIEKKQPVAFWCNPISGHNTLYWYLQNLGQGPELLIRYENEEAVDDSQLPKDRFSAERLKGVDSTLKIQPAELGDSAVYLCASSFNRGGTGELFFGEGSRLTVL.

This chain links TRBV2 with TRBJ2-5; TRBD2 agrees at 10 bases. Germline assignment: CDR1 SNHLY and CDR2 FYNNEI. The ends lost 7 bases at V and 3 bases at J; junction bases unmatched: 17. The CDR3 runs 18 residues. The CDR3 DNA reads TGTGCCAGCAAAGGTAACCTAGCGGGAGCTCTGAGCAAAGAGACCCAGTACTTC. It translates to CASKGNLAGALSKETQYF.

The CDR3 sequence: CASSRTGPGWPQHF. CDR3 in DNA: TGTGCCAGCAGCCGGACAGGGCCCGGGTGGCCCCAGCATTTT. This chain links TRBV3-1 (or the pseudogene TRBV3-2) with TRBJ1-5; the match to TRBD1 covers 8 bases. Germline V gene data show CDR1 as LGHDT and CDR2 as YNNKEL (reference sequence). V lost 4 bases and J lost 9; bases outside the gene matches: 8. This CDR3 is 14 amino acids long.

CDR3 nucleotide sequence: TGTGCCACACAACTAGGAAACACCATATATTTT. It yields the protein CATQLGNTIYF. The chain uses TRBV6-6 and TRBJ1-3, with D hard to call. V was cut by 10 bases and J by 4 bases, with 8 bases left in between. The CDR3 totals 11 residues. Germline CDR1 reads MNHNY; CDR2 reads SVGAGI (reference sequence).

CDR3 protein: CAITRRTGMNTEAFF. The CDR3 bases are TGTGCCATCACGAGACGGACGGGGATGAACACTGAAGCTTTCTTT. V and J are TRBV10-3 and TRBJ1-1, with D unclear. The CDR3 loop spans 15 amino acids. V dropped 7 bases and J dropped 0 bases, with 15 bases sitting between them. The germline V gene has CDR1 ENHRY and CDR2 SYGVKD.

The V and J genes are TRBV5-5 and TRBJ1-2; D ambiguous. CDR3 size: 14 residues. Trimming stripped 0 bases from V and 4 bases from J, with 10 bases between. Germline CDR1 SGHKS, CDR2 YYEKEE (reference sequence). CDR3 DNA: TGTGCCAGCAGCTTGGAACGGGGTAGCTATGGCTACACCTTC. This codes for CASSLERGSYGYTF.

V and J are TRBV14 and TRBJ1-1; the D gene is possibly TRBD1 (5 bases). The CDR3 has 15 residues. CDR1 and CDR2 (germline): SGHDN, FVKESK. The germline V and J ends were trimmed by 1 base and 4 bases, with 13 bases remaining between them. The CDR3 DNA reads TGTGCCAGCAGCCAAGTGGCAGGGTTGAGCACTGAAGCTTTCTTT. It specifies CASSQVAGLSTEAFF.

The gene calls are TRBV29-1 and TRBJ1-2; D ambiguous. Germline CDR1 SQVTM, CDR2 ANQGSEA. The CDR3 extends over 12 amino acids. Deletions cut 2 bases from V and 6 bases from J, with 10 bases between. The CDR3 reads CSVELRLHGYTF. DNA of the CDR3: TGCAGCGTTGAACTTAGACTGCATGGCTACACCTTC.

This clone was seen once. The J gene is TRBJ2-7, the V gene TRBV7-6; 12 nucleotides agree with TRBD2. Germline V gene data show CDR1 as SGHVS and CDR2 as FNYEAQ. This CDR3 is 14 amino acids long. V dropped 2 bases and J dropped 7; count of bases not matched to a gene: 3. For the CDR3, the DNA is TGTGCCAGCAGCTTATCAGGGACTAGCGGGGAGCAGTACTTC. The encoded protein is CASSLSGTSGEQYF. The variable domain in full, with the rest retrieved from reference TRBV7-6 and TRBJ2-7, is GAGVSQSPRYKVTKRGQDVALRCDPISGHVSLYWYRQALGQGPEFLTYFNYEAQQDKSGLPNDRFSAERPEGSISTLTIQRTEQRDSAMYRCASSLSGTSGEQYFGPGTRLTVT.

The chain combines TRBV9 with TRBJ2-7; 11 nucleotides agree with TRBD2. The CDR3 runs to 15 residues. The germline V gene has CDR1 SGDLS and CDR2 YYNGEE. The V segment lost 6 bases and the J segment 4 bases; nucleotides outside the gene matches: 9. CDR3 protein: CASNLRGLAVYEQYF. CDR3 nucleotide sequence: TGTGCCAGCAACCTAAGGGGACTAGCGGTTTACGAGCAGTACTTC. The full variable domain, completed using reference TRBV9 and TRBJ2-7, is DSGVTQTPKHLITATGQRVTLRCSPRSGDLSVYWYQQSLDQGLQFLIQYYNGEERAKGNILERFSAQQFPDLHSELNLSSLELGDSALYFCASNLRGLAVYEQYFGPGTRLTVT.

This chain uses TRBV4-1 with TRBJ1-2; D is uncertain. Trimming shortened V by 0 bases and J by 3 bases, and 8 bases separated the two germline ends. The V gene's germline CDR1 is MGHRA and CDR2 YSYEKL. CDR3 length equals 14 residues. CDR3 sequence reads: CASSQDTGYYGYTF. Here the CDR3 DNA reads TGCGCCAGCAGCCAAGATACGGGATACTATGGCTACACCTTC.

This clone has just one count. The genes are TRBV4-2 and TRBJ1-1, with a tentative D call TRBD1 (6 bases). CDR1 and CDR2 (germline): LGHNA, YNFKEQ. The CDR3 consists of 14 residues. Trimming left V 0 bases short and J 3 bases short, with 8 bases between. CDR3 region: CASSQDEGDTEAFF. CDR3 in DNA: TGTGCCAGCAGCCAAGATGAGGGGGACACTGAAGCTTTCTTT.

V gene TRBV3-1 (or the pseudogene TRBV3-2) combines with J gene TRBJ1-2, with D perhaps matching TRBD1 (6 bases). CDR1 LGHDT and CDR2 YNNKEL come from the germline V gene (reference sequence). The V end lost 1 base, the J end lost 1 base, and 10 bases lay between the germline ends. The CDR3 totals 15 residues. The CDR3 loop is CASSQGQELNYGYTF. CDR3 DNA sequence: TGTGCCAGCAGCCAAGGACAGGAGCTTAACTATGGCTACACCTTC.

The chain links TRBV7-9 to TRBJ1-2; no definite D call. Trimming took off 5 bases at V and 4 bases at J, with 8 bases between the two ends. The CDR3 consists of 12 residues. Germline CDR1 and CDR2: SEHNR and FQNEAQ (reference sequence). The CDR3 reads CASSPRGYGYTF. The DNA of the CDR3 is TGTGCCAGCAGCCCCAGAGGCTATGGCTACACCTTC.

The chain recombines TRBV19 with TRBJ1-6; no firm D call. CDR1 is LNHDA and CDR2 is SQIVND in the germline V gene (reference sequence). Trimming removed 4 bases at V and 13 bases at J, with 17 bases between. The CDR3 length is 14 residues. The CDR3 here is CASSKMHWRKPLHF. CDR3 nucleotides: TGTGCCAGTAGTAAAATGCATTGGAGAAAGCCCCTCCACTTT.